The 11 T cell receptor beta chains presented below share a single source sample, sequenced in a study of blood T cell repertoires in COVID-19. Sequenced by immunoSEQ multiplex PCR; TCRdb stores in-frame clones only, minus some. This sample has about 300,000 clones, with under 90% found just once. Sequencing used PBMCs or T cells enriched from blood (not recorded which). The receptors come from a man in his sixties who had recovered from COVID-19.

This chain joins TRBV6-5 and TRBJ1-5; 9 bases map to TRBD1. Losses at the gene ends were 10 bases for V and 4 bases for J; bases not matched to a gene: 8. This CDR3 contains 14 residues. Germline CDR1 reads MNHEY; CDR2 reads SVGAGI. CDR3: CATTDRGGNQPQHF. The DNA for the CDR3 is TGTGCCACTACGGACAGGGGAGGGAATCAGCCCCAGCATTTT.

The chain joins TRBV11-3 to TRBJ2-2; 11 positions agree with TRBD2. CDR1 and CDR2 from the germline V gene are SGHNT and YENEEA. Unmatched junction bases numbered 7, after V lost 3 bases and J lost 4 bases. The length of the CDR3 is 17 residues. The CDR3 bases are TGTGCCAGCAGCTTTGGTAGCCTAGCGGGAGGCACCGGGGAGCTGTTTTTT. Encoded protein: CASSFGSLAGGTGELFF.

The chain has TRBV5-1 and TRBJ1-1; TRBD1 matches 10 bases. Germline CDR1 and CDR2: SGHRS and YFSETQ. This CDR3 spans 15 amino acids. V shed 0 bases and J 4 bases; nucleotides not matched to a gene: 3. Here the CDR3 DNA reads TGCGCCAGCAGCTTGGAGGGACAGGGGAGCACTGAAGCTTTCTTT. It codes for CASSLEGQGSTEAFF.

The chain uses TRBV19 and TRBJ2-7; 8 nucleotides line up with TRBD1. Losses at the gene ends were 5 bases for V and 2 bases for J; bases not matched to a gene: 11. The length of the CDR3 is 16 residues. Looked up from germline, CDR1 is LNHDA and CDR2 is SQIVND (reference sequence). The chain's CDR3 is CASSAGIGTGTYEQYF. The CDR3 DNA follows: TGTGCCAGTAGTGCGGGAATAGGGACAGGCACCTACGAGCAGTACTTC.

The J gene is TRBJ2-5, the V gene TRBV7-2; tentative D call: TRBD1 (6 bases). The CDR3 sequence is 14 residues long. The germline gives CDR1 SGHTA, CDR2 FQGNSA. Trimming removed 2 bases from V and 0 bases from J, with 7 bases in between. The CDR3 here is CASSLNRDQETQYF. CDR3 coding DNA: TGTGCCAGCAGCTTAAACAGGGACCAAGAGACCCAGTACTTC. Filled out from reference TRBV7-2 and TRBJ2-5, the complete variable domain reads GAGVSQSPSNKVTEKGKDVELRCDPISGHTALYWYRQSLGQGLEFLIYFQGNSAPDKSGLPSDRFSAERTGGSVSTLTIQRTQQEDSAVYLCASSLNRDQETQYFGPGTRLLVL.

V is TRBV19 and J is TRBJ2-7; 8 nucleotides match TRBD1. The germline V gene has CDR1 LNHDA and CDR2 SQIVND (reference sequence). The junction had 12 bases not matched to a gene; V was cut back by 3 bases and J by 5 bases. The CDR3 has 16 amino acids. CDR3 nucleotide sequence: TGTGCCAGTAGTATTGCCCTGACAGGGGATGTGGACGAGCAGTACTTC. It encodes CASSIALTGDVDEQYF.

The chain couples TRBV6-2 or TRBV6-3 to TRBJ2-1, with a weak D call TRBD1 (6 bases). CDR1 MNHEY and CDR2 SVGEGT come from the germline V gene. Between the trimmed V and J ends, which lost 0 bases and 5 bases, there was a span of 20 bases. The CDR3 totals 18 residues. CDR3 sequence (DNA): TGTGCCAGCAGTTACTCGATTGGGGGCGGGTACCGGGACAATGAGCAGTTCTTC. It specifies CASSYSIGGGYRDNEQFF.

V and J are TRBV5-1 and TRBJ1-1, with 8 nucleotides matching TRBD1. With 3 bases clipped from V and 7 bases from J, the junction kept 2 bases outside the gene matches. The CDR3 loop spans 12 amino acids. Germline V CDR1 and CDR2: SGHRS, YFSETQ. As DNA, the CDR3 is TGCGCCAGCAGCTCCGGACAGGGTGAAGCTTTCTTT. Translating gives CASSSGQGEAFF.

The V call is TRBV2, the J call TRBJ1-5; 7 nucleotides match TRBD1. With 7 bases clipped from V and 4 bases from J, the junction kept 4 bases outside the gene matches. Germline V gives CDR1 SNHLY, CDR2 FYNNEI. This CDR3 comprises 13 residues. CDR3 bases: TGTGCCAGCACAGGGGGTAGGAATCAGCCCCAGCATTTT. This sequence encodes CASTGGRNQPQHF.

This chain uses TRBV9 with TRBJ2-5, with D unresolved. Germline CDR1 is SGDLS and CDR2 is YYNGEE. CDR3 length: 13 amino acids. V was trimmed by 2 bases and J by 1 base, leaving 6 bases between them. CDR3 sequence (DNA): TGTGCCAGCAGCGTTAGTACCCAAGAGACCCAGTACTTC. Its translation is CASSVSTQETQYF.

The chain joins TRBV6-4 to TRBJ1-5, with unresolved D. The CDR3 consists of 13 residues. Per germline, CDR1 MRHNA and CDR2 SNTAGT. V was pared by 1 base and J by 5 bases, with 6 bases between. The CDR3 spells CASSDFPDQPQHF. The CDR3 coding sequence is TGTGCCAGCAGTGACTTCCCAGATCAGCCCCAGCATTTT.